This T cell receptor beta chain originates from a study of cytomegalovirus exposure and HLA in healthy donors. Whole-study results and caveats: According to an earlier analysis, most TCR beta V segments yielded productive rearrangements about 87% or about 30% of the time. Reports state that TCR beta sequences accurately predicted most subjects' HLA-A and HLA-B alleles. CMV serostatus alone was available as immune exposure information.

A multiplex PCR was run with 60 Vbeta primers and 13 Jbeta primers. The repertoire was sequenced with immunoSEQ multiplex PCR; TCRdb's copy has only in-frame clones and lacks some. The sample records 250,000 to 350,000 clones, about 90% being singletons. The CDR3 has 15 residues. J lost 4 bases, V lost 3 bases, and 2 bases had no gene match. Germline V gene lookup returns CDR1 MNHEY and CDR2 SMNVEV (reference sequence). This clone was counted a single time. Its antigen remains unknown. This sequence joins TRBV27 and TRBJ2-2, with 10 bases identical to TRBD1. Sequencing was done on a sample of PBMCs. The sequence was collected from a woman between 18 and 29 years old in good health and CMV-seronegative. CDR3 nucleotides: TGTGCCAGCAGTTTGGGGACAGGGGTCACCGGGGAGCTGTTTTTT. This codes for CASSLGTGVTGELFF.